The TCR beta chain under discussion was sequenced for a study of cytomegalovirus exposure and HLA in healthy donors. The CDR3 has 18 residues. Trimming cost V 1 base and J 1 base; bases outside gene matches: 11. Germline CDR1 SGHAT, CDR2 FQNNGV. Use of 60 Vbeta and 13 Jbeta primers characterized the PCR. TCRdb's table, derived via immunoSEQ multiplex PCR, lists solely in-frame clones and lacks some. The profile shows under 130,000 clones, over 65% of them singletons. This chain uses TRBV11-2 with TRBJ2-3; 7 nucleotides line up with TRBD2. Sequencing used PBMCs. The clonotype was recovered from a man aged 40-49 years in good health and CMV-seropositive. CDR3 nucleotides: TGTGCCAGCAGCTTAGGTCCAATTAGCGGGTGGGGCACAGATACGCAGTATTTT. This translates into CASSLGPISGWGTDTQYF.